These T cell receptor beta chains were read from a single sample in a study of cytomegalovirus exposure and HLA in healthy donors. Only in-frame clones appear in the TCRdb table, and some are missing; sequencing was by immunoSEQ multiplex PCR. The table has under 200,000 clones, approximately 80% seen once; the top ten hold 2% to 2.5%. Sequencing was carried out using PBMCs. Receptors were obtained from a woman aged 45-59 years in good health and CMV-seronegative. The CDR3 runs from the conserved cysteine through the conserved F or W. D genes are given only for firm matches. Not all rows give a size; the values are once, few, many and, for expanded clones, a class.

j_gene: TRBJ1-3; d_gene: TRBD1; v_gene: TRBV7-2; abundance: -; CDR3nt: TGTGCCAGCAGCCCCAGTACACAGGGGATGTTTGGTGGGGGAAACACCATATATTTT; CDR3aa: CASSPSTQGMFGGGNTIYF
j_gene: TRBJ2-7; d_gene: -; v_gene: TRBV6-1; abundance: few; CDR3nt: TGTGCCAGCAGCCTTATCCGGGACAACGAGCAGTACTTC; CDR3aa: CASSLIRDNEQYF
j_gene: TRBJ1-4; d_gene: -; v_gene: TRBV28; abundance: -; CDR3nt: TGTGCCAGCAGTTTCCAGTCAGGTCATAATGAAAAACTGTTTTTT; CDR3aa: CASSFQSGHNEKLFF
j_gene: TRBJ2-1; d_gene: -; v_gene: TRBV28; abundance: -; CDR3nt: TGTGCCAGCAGTCGCGGAGGGCCGGAGAATGAGCAGTTCTTC; CDR3aa: CASSRGGPENEQFF
j_gene: TRBJ2-3; d_gene: -; v_gene: TRBV19; abundance: -; CDR3nt: TGTGCCCCGGATACGCAGTATTTT; CDR3aa: CAPDTQYF
j_gene: TRBJ2-4; d_gene: TRBD1; v_gene: TRBV4-3; abundance: -; CDR3nt: TGCGCCAGCAGCCCCGAGGGACAGGAGTCGGCACTAGCCAAAAACATTCAGTACTTC; CDR3aa: CASSPEGQESALAKNIQYF
j_gene: TRBJ1-3; d_gene: -; v_gene: TRBV19; abundance: -; CDR3nt: TGTGCCAGTAGTATAGATTGGACTTCCACCTCTGGAAACACCATATATTTT; CDR3aa: CASSIDWTSTSGNTIYF
j_gene: TRBJ2-3; d_gene: TRBD2; v_gene: TRBV5-4; abundance: -; CDR3nt: TGTGCCAGCAGGTCCGGACTAGCGGGCGGCACAGATACGCAGTATTTT; CDR3aa: CASRSGLAGGTDTQYF
j_gene: TRBJ2-1; d_gene: TRBD2; v_gene: TRBV9; abundance: -; CDR3nt: TGTGCCAGCAGCGTAATGCCTTTCGCGGGAGGTAGCAATGAGCAGTTCTTC; CDR3aa: CASSVMPFAGGSNEQFF
j_gene: TRBJ1-3; d_gene: -; v_gene: TRBV6-5; abundance: -; CDR3nt: TGTGCCAGCAGTGCCGCGACAGGCTTTGGAAACACCATATATTTT; CDR3aa: CASSAATGFGNTIYF
j_gene: TRBJ1-2; d_gene: -; v_gene: TRBV2; abundance: -; CDR3nt: TGTGCCAGCAGTGAGGCCTATGGCTACACCTTC; CDR3aa: CASSEAYGYTF
j_gene: TRBJ2-3; d_gene: -; v_gene: TRBV19; abundance: -; CDR3nt: TGTGCCAGTAACCCGGACAGCCGCCCGTTGCCGCAGTATTTT; CDR3aa: CASNPDSRPLPQYF
j_gene: TRBJ2-2; d_gene: -; v_gene: TRBV5-1; abundance: -; CDR3nt: TGCGCCAGCAGTATTACAGGGCGAAACACCGGGGAGCTGTTTTTT; CDR3aa: CASSITGRNTGELFF
j_gene: TRBJ1-2; d_gene: TRBD1; v_gene: TRBV4-2; abundance: -; CDR3nt: TGTGCCAGCCGCCTCAGTCCTGGGACAGGGGGCCATGGCTACACCTTC; CDR3aa: CASRLSPGTGGHGYTF
j_gene: TRBJ1-6; d_gene: -; v_gene: TRBV11-2; abundance: -; CDR3nt: TGTGCCAGCAGCTTAGACAGGGGTTCACCCCTCCACTTT; CDR3aa: CASSLDRGSPLHF
j_gene: TRBJ1-4; d_gene: TRBD1; v_gene: TRBV25-1; abundance: many; CDR3nt: TGTGCCAGCAGTGATCGACAGGGGTCTAATGAAAAACTGTTTTTT; CDR3aa: CASSDRQGSNEKLFF
j_gene: TRBJ2-6; d_gene: TRBD1; v_gene: TRBV10-3; abundance: -; CDR3nt: TGTGCCATCAGTGAGACAGACCAGGGGGCTGGGGCCAACGTCCTGACTTTC; CDR3aa: CAISETDQGAGANVLTF
j_gene: TRBJ2-1; d_gene: -; v_gene: TRBV6-5; abundance: -; CDR3nt: TGTGCCAGCAGCCCTCGGGGGGCCCACAATGAGCAGTTCTTC; CDR3aa: CASSPRGAHNEQFF
j_gene: TRBJ2-1; d_gene: TRBD1; v_gene: TRBV7-2; abundance: -; CDR3nt: TGTGCCAGCAGCAGGGGCTCGGGACAGGGGGCCAATGAGCAGTTCTTC; CDR3aa: CASSRGSGQGANEQFF
j_gene: TRBJ2-3; d_gene: TRBD1; v_gene: TRBV4-2; abundance: once; CDR3nt: TGTGCCAGCAGCCAAGATCCAGGGGGCGAACATTCCTTCTTGGATACGCAGTATTTT; CDR3aa: CASSQDPGGEHSFLDTQYF
j_gene: TRBJ1-1; d_gene: TRBD1; v_gene: TRBV7-2; abundance: -; CDR3nt: TGTGCCAGCAGCACGCGGGACAGGGGCACTGAAGCTTTCTTT; CDR3aa: CASSTRDRGTEAFF
j_gene: TRBJ1-2; d_gene: -; v_gene: TRBV6-1; abundance: -; CDR3nt: TGTGCCAGCAGTGAAAGGGGGAACTATGGCTACACCTTC; CDR3aa: CASSERGNYGYTF
j_gene: TRBJ1-1; d_gene: -; v_gene: TRBV14; abundance: -; CDR3nt: TGTGCCAGCGGACTCCTTCACACTGAAGCTTTCTTT; CDR3aa: CASGLLHTEAFF
j_gene: TRBJ2-1; d_gene: TRBD2; v_gene: TRBV5-1; abundance: -; CDR3nt: TGCGCCAGCCACGCTGGCGGGGGGTCCTACAATGAGCAGTTCTTC; CDR3aa: CASHAGGGSYNEQFF
j_gene: TRBJ2-7; d_gene: TRBD2; v_gene: TRBV28; abundance: few; CDR3nt: TGTGCCAGCAGTTCTTGGGGGGAGGTAGCGGGAGGGTACCCCTACGAGCAGTACTTC; CDR3aa: CASSSWGEVAGGYPYEQYF
j_gene: TRBJ1-1; d_gene: -; v_gene: TRBV5-5; abundance: -; CDR3nt: TGTGCCAGCAGCTTTTTGGGACACGGTGAAGCTTTCTTT; CDR3aa: CASSFLGHGEAFF
j_gene: TRBJ2-2; d_gene: TRBD2; v_gene: TRBV2; abundance: -; CDR3nt: TGTGCCAGCACCCGGGAGGAGTCGAACACCGGGGAGCTGTTTTTT; CDR3aa: CASTREESNTGELFF
j_gene: TRBJ1-5; d_gene: TRBD1; v_gene: TRBV5-6; abundance: few; CDR3nt: TGTGCCAGCAGCCCCGGGACAGGGGATCAGCCCCAGCATTTT; CDR3aa: CASSPGTGDQPQHF
j_gene: TRBJ2-7; d_gene: -; v_gene: TRBV29-1; abundance: -; CDR3nt: TGCAGCGTAAGGACTGCCGCCTTCGAGCAGTACTTC; CDR3aa: CSVRTAAFEQYF
j_gene: TRBJ1-1; d_gene: -; v_gene: TRBV28; abundance: few; CDR3nt: TGTGCCAGCGGGCCTTCCAGGGGAGTGACTGAAGCTTTCTTT; CDR3aa: CASGPSRGVTEAFF
j_gene: TRBJ1-1; d_gene: -; v_gene: TRBV6-5; abundance: -; CDR3nt: TGTGCCAGCAGCCGGTCGGGGACTGAAGCTTTCTTT; CDR3aa: CASSRSGTEAFF
j_gene: TRBJ2-1; d_gene: -; v_gene: TRBV28; abundance: -; CDR3nt: TGTGCCAGCAGTAATCAAATTTCCAATGAGCAGTTCTTC; CDR3aa: CASSNQISNEQFF
j_gene: TRBJ2-7; d_gene: -; v_gene: TRBV25-1; abundance: -; CDR3nt: TGTGCCAGCAGTGGAGGACAAGTACTCTCCTACGAGCAGTACTTC; CDR3aa: CASSGGQVLSYEQYF
j_gene: TRBJ2-2; d_gene: -; v_gene: TRBV11-3; abundance: -; CDR3nt: TGTGCCAGCAGCTTATTTCAGGACACATCCACCGGGGAGCTGTTTTTT; CDR3aa: CASSLFQDTSTGELFF
j_gene: TRBJ1-5; d_gene: TRBD1; v_gene: TRBV27; abundance: -; CDR3nt: TGTGCCAGCAGTCCCTACGGACAGGGGAGCGATCAGCCCCAGCATTTT; CDR3aa: CASSPYGQGSDQPQHF
j_gene: TRBJ1-3; d_gene: -; v_gene: TRBV7-8; abundance: -; CDR3nt: TGTGCCAGCAGCTTAGTAAAGGGGTCTGGAAACACCATATATTTT; CDR3aa: CASSLVKGSGNTIYF